The 22 T cell receptor beta chains in this list originate from one sample, sequenced in a study of blood T cell repertoires in COVID-19. TCRdb's copy holds only in-frame clones and misses some; the assay was immunoSEQ multiplex PCR. This repertoire shows hundreds of thousands of clones, 85% to 90% found once; its top ten account for over 0.2%. Material for sequencing was peripheral blood. Every receptor here comes from a young woman with acute or convalescent COVID-19.

The CDR3 protein is CASSEDRGFYGYTF. CDR3 bases: TGTGCCAGCAGCGAGGACAGGGGATTCTATGGCTACACCTTC. V is TRBV11-2 and J is TRBJ1-2, with 9 bases fitting TRBD1. This CDR3 comprises 14 residues. V lost 5 bases to trimming and J lost 4 bases; unmatched junction nucleotides: 5. The germline V gene has CDR1 SGHAT and CDR2 FQNNGV.

This chain joins TRBV5-1 and TRBJ2-2; D might be TRBD1 (7 bases). The CDR3 totals 14 residues. Germline-derived CDR1 and CDR2 are SGHRS and YFSETQ. V lost 4 bases and J 5 bases, leaving 12 bases between the germline ends. CDR3 region: CASSRAGGTGELFF. The CDR3 DNA sequence: TGCGCCAGCAGCAGGGCAGGGGGGACCGGGGAGCTGTTTTTT.

This sequence joins TRBV6-5 and TRBJ1-2; possible D gene TRBD1, 6 bases. The germline CDR1 and CDR2 sequences are MNHEY and SVGAGI. Trimming took off 6 bases at V and 4 bases at J, with 15 bases between the two ends. The CDR3 covers 14 residues. The CDR3 region is CASRRDTILYGYTF. The CDR3 region has the DNA TGTGCCAGCAGACGGGACACAATTCTCTATGGCTACACCTTC.

V and J are TRBV18 and TRBJ2-3; the D gene is possibly TRBD2 (5 bases). Germline CDR1 is KGHSH and CDR2 is LQKENI. Trimming shortened V by 5 bases and J by 7 bases, and 13 bases separated the two germline ends. This CDR3 is built from 13 residues. The CDR3 bases are TGTGCCAGCTCAACCGGGATAGTTAATACGCAGTATTTT. Translating it yields CASSTGIVNTQYF.

This clone was seen just once. This rearrangement joins TRBV7-2 to TRBJ2-1, with 10 bases aligning to TRBD2. There are 14 residues in the CDR3. With V trimmed by 8 bases and J by 9 bases, 10 bases remained unmatched. Germline CDR1 reads SGHTA; CDR2 reads FQGNSA. The CDR3 region has the DNA TGTGCCAGCGCTCGACTAGCGGGCGGCAGTGAGCAGTTCTTC. This encodes CASARLAGGSEQFF.

The chain employs TRBV2 and TRBJ2-1; D unclear. CDR1 and CDR2 from the germline V gene are SNHLY and FYNNEI. Trimming shortened V by 4 bases and J by 4 bases, and 5 bases separated the two germline ends. The CDR3 has 12 amino acids. CDR3 in amino acids: CASSVTYNEQFF. The CDR3 DNA reads TGTGCCAGCAGTGTGACTTACAATGAGCAGTTCTTC.

This clone was counted a single time. This rearrangement joins TRBV6-2 or TRBV6-3 to TRBJ1-1, with D hard to call. Trimming removed 6 bases from V and 5 bases from J, with 16 bases in between. Germline assignment: CDR1 MNHEY and CDR2 SVGEGT. This CDR3 spans 14 amino acids. CDR3 sequence (DNA): TGTGCCAGCAGCACCTTTTTGGCGGGAACTGAAGCTTTCTTT. Protein product: CASSTFLAGTEAFF.

This clone has more than one count but fewer than ten. The same CDR3 is also encoded by other DNA sequences in this sample. This chain joins TRBV3-1 (or the pseudogene TRBV3-2) and TRBJ1-2; TRBD1 aligns across 7 bases. V was pared by 0 bases and J by 5 bases, with 0 bases of the junction left unmatched. The CDR3 runs 13 residues. Germline V CDR1 and CDR2: LGHDT, YNNKEL (reference sequence). The CDR3 loop is CASSQDRGYGYTF. Here the CDR3 DNA reads TGTGCCAGCAGCCAAGACAGGGGGTATGGCTACACCTTC.

This sequence joins TRBV18 and TRBJ1-6; possibly TRBD1 for D (6 bases). V lost 3 bases, J lost 5 bases, and 11 bases lay in between. The germline gives CDR1 KGHSH, CDR2 LQKENI. The CDR3 totals 15 residues. CDR3 in amino acids: CASSPRDTNNSPLHF. CDR3 DNA: TGTGCCAGCTCACCCCGGGACACCAATAATTCACCCCTCCACTTT.

This chain joins TRBV12-5 and TRBJ1-4; weak D call: TRBD1 (5 bases). Germline V CDR1 and CDR2: LGHNT, FRNRAP. The CDR3 is made up of 13 amino acids. Between the trimmed V and J ends, which lost 5 bases and 7 bases, there was a span of 11 bases. The CDR3 DNA reads TGTGCTAGTGGTCCATGGGGGGGTGAAAAACTGTTTTTT. Its protein product is CASGPWGGEKLFF.

The chain is built from TRBV7-9 and TRBJ2-1; 7 bases are shared with TRBD1. Germline CDR1 is SEHNR and CDR2 is FQNEAQ (reference sequence). CDR3 length equals 15 residues. V trimming: 5 bases; J trimming: 1 base; junction bases outside the gene matches: 5. In DNA, the CDR3 is TGTGCCAGCAGCCCTGAGGGGGCGTCCTACAATGAGCAGTTCTTC. It codes for CASSPEGASYNEQFF.

This clone was seen a single time. The chain is built from TRBV15 and TRBJ2-1, with 10 bases fitting TRBD1. This CDR3 region has 16 residues. Germline-derived CDR1 and CDR2 are LNHNV and YYDKDF (reference sequence). V gave up 1 base and J gave up 6 bases; unmatched junction bases: 6. The CDR3 reads CATSRGRGQGFNEQFF. CDR3 bases: TGTGCCACCAGCAGAGGCAGGGGACAGGGGTTCAATGAGCAGTTCTTC.

The V gene is TRBV6-6, the J gene TRBJ2-7; tentatively, D is TRBD2 (5 bases). The CDR3 runs 13 residues. The germline gives CDR1 MNHNY, CDR2 SVGAGI (reference sequence). V was trimmed by 6 bases and J by 4 bases, leaving 13 bases between them. CDR3 sequence (DNA): TGTGCCAGCAGAAAGGCGGGCGGGTACGAGCAGTACTTC. Protein sequence: CASRKAGGYEQYF.

J is TRBJ1-2 and V is TRBV24-1; perhaps TRBD1 as D (5 bases). The CDR3 loop spans 14 amino acids. Looked up from germline, CDR1 is KGHDR and CDR2 is SFDVKD. Trimming stripped 5 bases from V and 2 bases from J, with 11 bases between. The CDR3, as DNA: TGTGCCACCAGTGGGGGGGGAGGGAACTATGGCTACACCTTC. Its translation: CATSGGGGNYGYTF.

This clone was counted a few times. The chain carries TRBV3-1 (or the pseudogene TRBV3-2) and TRBJ1-1; no clear D gene. This CDR3 is built from 13 residues. V gave up 5 bases and J gave up 1 base, with 8 bases separating them. Germline-derived CDR1 and CDR2 are LGHDT and YNNKEL (reference sequence). The CDR3 is CASSNRPNTEAFF. CDR3 nucleotide sequence: TGTGCCAGCAGCAACAGACCGAACACTGAAGCTTTCTTT.

The CDR3 coding sequence is TGTGCCAGCAGTGAAGGATATAGCGGGGGGCCCTACGAGCAGTACTTC. The encoded protein is CASSEGYSGGPYEQYF. The rearrangement joins TRBV2 to TRBJ2-7; 10 bases are shared with TRBD2. The CDR3 has 16 residues. Trimming at V came to 1 base and at J to 2 bases, leaving 5 bases not matched to a gene. CDR1 and CDR2 from the germline V gene are SNHLY and FYNNEI.

The chain combines TRBV12-5 with TRBJ1-2; TRBD1 is a possible D gene (5 bases). Germline V CDR1 and CDR2: LGHNT, FRNRAP. This CDR3 comprises 15 residues. The V gene lost 3 bases and the J gene lost 3 bases, with 14 bases spanning the gap. The CDR3 region has the DNA TGTGCTAGTGGTTTCAAAATTGACAGAGACTATGGCTACACCTTC. It specifies CASGFKIDRDYGYTF.

V and J are TRBV4-1 and TRBJ1-4; D might be TRBD1 (6 bases). CDR3 length: 15 amino acids. Per the germline V gene, CDR1 is MGHRA and CDR2 is YSYEKL. Deletions cut 3 bases from V and 10 bases from J, with 18 bases between. The CDR3 DNA sequence: TGCGCCAGCAGCCATGGCGCAGGGGTGAAGGCAAAACTGTTTTTT. It translates to CASSHGAGVKAKLFF.

The chain is built from TRBV6-5 and TRBJ2-3; D is uncertain. The V and J ends lost 0 bases and 1 base respectively, with 8 bases between them. Germline CDR1 MNHEY, CDR2 SVGAGI. This CDR3 comprises 15 residues. CDR3 bases: TGTGCCAGCAGTTACTCGAGTATCGGCACAGATACGCAGTATTTT. This sequence encodes CASSYSSIGTDTQYF.

A word on this clone: The same CDR3 arises from other DNA sequences in this sample as well. The chain carries TRBV9 and TRBJ2-7; 11 bases map to TRBD1. CDR1 is SGDLS and CDR2 is YYNGEE in the germline V gene. This CDR3 has 15 amino acids. The ends lost 3 bases at V and 4 bases at J; junction bases unmatched: 6. The CDR3: CASSEGTGGSYEQYF. Here the CDR3 DNA reads TGTGCCAGCAGCGAGGGGACAGGGGGATCATACGAGCAGTACTTC.

This clone has just a few counts. This chain links TRBV4-1 with TRBJ1-2; D may be TRBD1 (6 bases). Germline lookup yields CDR1 MGHRA and CDR2 YSYEKL. CDR3 size: 17 residues. Between the trimmed V and J ends, which lost 2 bases and 4 bases, there was a span of 20 bases. As DNA, the CDR3 is TGCGCCAGCAGCCAAAGCTTAGAGGGGGTCCCTCTCTATGGCTACACCTTC. Translation: CASSQSLEGVPLYGYTF.

DNA for the CDR3: TGCGCCAGCAGCTTGTGGGTCGCGGAGGACAGCAAAAACATTCAGTACTTC. As protein: CASSLWVAEDSKNIQYF. V is TRBV5-1 and J is TRBJ2-4, with D tentatively TRBD1 (6 bases). The CDR3 is 17 residues long. Trimming shortened V by 1 base and J by 3 bases, and 17 bases separated the two germline ends. The germline gives CDR1 SGHRS, CDR2 YFSETQ.